This T cell receptor beta chain was retrieved from a study of OX40 agonist ivuxolimab in advanced cancers. Study-wide background: Prior checkpoint blockade (anti-PD-1, anti-PD-L1 or anti-CTLA-4) was permitted; around 37% had it.

Clones were sequenced by immunoSEQ multiplex PCR, and TCRdb holds only the in-frame ones, with some missing. The sample shows roughly 25,000 clones, roughly 76% of them seen only once. With regard to this clone: Its antigen remains unidentified.

The CDR3 loop spans 14 amino acids. Germline CDR1 KGHSH, CDR2 LQKENI. The ends were cut back, 3 bases at V and 2 bases at J, with 9 bases in the middle. Study-level points and caveats: The mean number of expanded clones was higher in CD8+ T cells than in CD4+.

V gene TRBV18 combines with J gene TRBJ2-3; D remains ambiguous. This material consisted of CD4+ or CD8+ T cells sorted from blood, taken in a trial of the OX40 agonist ivuxolimab. This sequence originates from an adult with an advanced solid tumor such as melanoma, head and neck, liver or kidney cancer. CDR3 protein: CASSPQSHTDTQYF. The CDR3 DNA sequence: TGTGCCAGCTCACCCCAGAGCCACACAGATACGCAGTATTTT. The entire variable domain, with the rest obtained from reference TRBV18 and TRBJ2-3, is as follows: NAGVMQNPRHLVRRRGQEARLRCSPMKGHSHVYWYRQLPEEGLKFMVYLQKENIIDESGMPKERFSAEFPKEGPSILRIQQVVRGDSAAYFCASSPQSHTDTQYFGPGTRLTVL.